One sample yielded the 17 T cell receptor beta chains listed below, sequenced in a study of T cell clonality in common variable immunodeficiency. Data came from immunoSEQ multiplex PCR; TCRdb stores just in-frame clones and leaves some out. The data show 45,000 to 55,000 clones, with none appearing a single time. The sequencing sample was made of peripheral blood mononuclear cells. Source of these receptors: a person between 18 and 75 years old in good health.

This clone was counted ten times or more. Read sequence stops 3 residues before the CDR3 end, and the germline J gene provides the missing end. The chain employs TRBV18 and TRBJ2-1, with D possibly being TRBD2 (5 bases). Trimming took off 2 bases at V and 3 bases at J, with 11 bases between the two ends. The CDR3 consists of 15 residues. The V gene's germline CDR1 is KGHSH and CDR2 LQKENI. CDR3: CASSPASGDYNEQFF. The sequenced part of the CDR3 DNA is TGTGCCAGCTCACCAGCGAGCGGAGACTACAATGAG.

This clone was observed many times. The read terminates 3 residues before the CDR3 end, so the remaining end is supplied by the germline J gene. The chain is built from TRBV6-1 and TRBJ2-7, with 7 bases lining up with TRBD2. In germline, CDR1 is MNHNS, CDR2 SASEGT. This CDR3 has 15 amino acids. J was trimmed by 3 bases and V by 0 bases; bases with no gene match: 5. The CDR3 spells CASSEANRGVYEQYF. The CDR3 DNA, read in part, is TGTGCCAGCAGTGAAGCCAATCGGGGGGTCTACGAG.

There are many counts of this clone. The CDR3 end falls 3 residues outside the read, so it is completed with the germline J gene. The chain couples TRBV20-1 to TRBJ2-2; no definite D call. Trimming took 6 bases from V and 0 from J, leaving 8 bases between them. Germline CDR1 is DFQATT and CDR2 is SNEGSKA (reference sequence). The length of the CDR3 is 13 residues. The CDR3 is CSASRSNTGELFF. Partial CDR3 DNA: TGCAGTGCGTCTCGGTCGAACACCGGGGAG.

This clone was seen repeatedly, ten times or more. The CDR3 end falls 3 residues outside the read, so it is completed with the germline J gene. The chain uses TRBV7-6 and TRBJ1-4; a possible D gene is TRBD1 (6 bases). Germline CDR1 is SGHVS and CDR2 is FNYEAQ. The CDR3 has 15 residues. Trimming removed 5 bases at V and 4 bases at J, with 14 bases between. CDR3 DNA (partial): TGTGCCAGCAGCCCACAGGGACGGCTTAATGAAAAA. It is translated as CASSPQGRLNEK. The full CDR3 is CASSPQGRLNEKLFF.

The sample holds many counts of this clone. The CDR3 end is not reached by the read, which stops 3 residues before it; the germline J gene fills it in. The chain combines TRBV6-2 or TRBV6-3 with TRBJ2-3; 16 nucleotides align to TRBD2. The CDR3 spans 17 residues. Germline V gene sequence: CDR1 MNHEY, CDR2 SVGEGT. V lost 4 bases and J lost 3; bases outside the gene matches: 4. CDR3 sequence reads: CASSFGTSGRGTDTQYF. The sequenced CDR3 bases are TGTGCCAGCAGTTTCGGGACTAGCGGGAGGGGTACAGATACG.

The table lists this clone with many counts. The read comes to an end 3 residues before the CDR3 does, leaving the germline J gene to fill in the end. The chain employs TRBV6-2 or TRBV6-3 and TRBJ2-7; TRBD2 matches at 12 bases. Germline-derived CDR1 and CDR2 are MNHEY and SVGEGT. This CDR3 spans 17 amino acids. The junction had 14 bases not matched to a gene; V was cut back by 5 bases and J by 6 bases. The DNA read from the CDR3 is TGTGCCAGCAGTACTTTTGGGATTGGACTAGCGGGATTCGAG. It encodes CASSTFGIGLAGFE. The complete CDR3 protein is CASSTFGIGLAGFEQYF.

This clone was recorded at least ten times. The read terminates 3 residues before the CDR3 end, so the remaining end is supplied by the germline J gene. The genes are TRBV25-1 and TRBJ1-2; 9 nucleotides match TRBD1. The CDR3 runs 15 residues. Germline V lookup: CDR1 MGHDK, CDR2 SYGVNS. The V gene end was trimmed by 6 bases and the J gene end by 7 bases; junction bases not matched to a gene: 12. The CDR3 bases that were read are TGTGCCAGCAGCGCTGGGACAGGGACTTCGCGTGGC. Encoded protein: CASSAGTGTSRG. The entire CDR3 protein is CASSAGTGTSRGYTF.

This clone was seen many times. The read halts 3 residues ahead of the CDR3 end, with the missing end drawn from the germline J gene. The chain is built from TRBV3-1 (or the pseudogene TRBV3-2) and TRBJ2-2; a possible D gene is TRBD2 (7 bases). The germline CDR1 and CDR2 sequences are LGHDT and YNNKEL (reference sequence). Trimming removed 4 bases from V and 4 bases from J, with 13 bases in between. The CDR3 covers 15 residues. This CDR3 reads CASSLGGARTGELFF. CDR3 DNA (partial): TGTGCCAGCAGCCTAGGGGGGGCACGCACCGGGGAG.

This clone was detected ten times or more. The read finishes 3 residues shy of the CDR3 end, and the germline J gene is used to complete it. The chain has TRBV5-4 and TRBJ1-3; 10 nucleotides align to TRBD1. The junction had 5 bases not matched to a gene; V was cut back by 3 bases and J by 8 bases. Looked up from germline, CDR1 is SGHNT and CDR2 is YYREEE (reference sequence). CDR3 length: 14 amino acids. CDR3 sequence: CASSSRDRGDTIYF. CDR3 DNA (partial): TGTGCCAGCAGCTCCCGGGACAGGGGTGACACC. Supplemented by reference TRBV5-4 and TRBJ1-3, the full variable domain reads ETGVTQSPTHLIKTRGQQVTLRCSSQSGHNTVSWYQQALGQGPQFIFQYYREEENGRGNFPPRFSGLQFPNYSSELNVNALELDDSALYLCASSSRDRGDTIYFGEGSWLTVV.

In this sample, this clone turned up many times. The read finishes 3 residues shy of the CDR3 end, and the germline J gene is used to complete it. The chain combines TRBV7-2 with TRBJ1-5; D is possibly TRBD1 (6 bases). There are 13 residues in the CDR3. V dropped 4 bases and J dropped 4 bases, with 8 bases sitting between them. Per the germline V gene, CDR1 is SGHTA and CDR2 is FQGNSA. The chain's CDR3 is CASSSQGNQPQHF. Incomplete CDR3 DNA: TGTGCCAGCAGCTCACAGGGAAATCAGCCC.

This clone was observed many times. The CDR3 is cut off 3 residues early in the read; its end comes from the germline J gene. The chain is built from TRBV10-1 and TRBJ2-7, with 9 bases that match TRBD1. The CDR3 is made up of 16 amino acids. Germline V lookup: CDR1 WNHNN, CDR2 SYGVQD (reference sequence). J was trimmed by 5 bases and V by 0 bases; bases with no gene match: 8. CDR3 DNA (partial): TGCGCCAGCAGTGAGTCCCTGACAGGGGGGGGACACGAG. It codes for CASSESLTGGGHE. The whole CDR3 sequence reads CASSESLTGGGHEQYF.

This clone has ten or more counts. The read stops 3 residues short of the end of the CDR3; the missing end is completed from the germline J gene. The genes are TRBV7-8 and TRBJ2-1; tentatively, D is TRBD2 (6 bases). Trimming took 7 bases from V and 5 from J, leaving 21 bases between them. CDR3 length equals 16 residues. The germline gives CDR1 SGHVS, CDR2 FQNEAQ. The CDR3 loop is CASTSAGKALNNEQFF. The CDR3 bases that were read are TGTGCCAGCACCTCGGCGGGGAAAGCCCTGAACAATGAG.

This clone occurred many times. The read comes to an end 3 residues before the CDR3 does, leaving the germline J gene to fill in the end. The genes are TRBV7-2 and TRBJ1-6; no firm D call. V was cut by 0 bases and J by 5 bases, with 11 bases left in between. Germline V gene data show CDR1 as SGHTA and CDR2 as FQGNSA. This CDR3 is built from 16 residues. The CDR3 DNA, read in part, is TGTGCCAGCAGCTTAGCGGGCAGGCGGGATAATTCACCC. This sequence encodes CASSLAGRRDNSP. The whole CDR3 reads CASSLAGRRDNSPLHF.

At least ten counts were recorded for this clone. The DNA ends 3 residues before the CDR3 does, and the rest of the CDR3 is filled in from the germline J gene. The J gene is TRBJ2-2, the V gene TRBV19, with 7 bases fitting TRBD1. Unmatched junction bases numbered 8, after V lost 6 bases and J lost 4 bases. This CDR3 spans 15 amino acids. Germline V lookup: CDR1 LNHDA, CDR2 SQIVND (reference sequence). This CDR3 reads CASRNPGQTTGELFF. CDR3 DNA, as far as it was read: TGTGCCAGTAGAAACCCGGGACAGACCACCGGGGAG.

This clone was detected ten times or more. With the read ending 3 residues before the CDR3 end, the germline J gene is used to fill in that end. This chain connects TRBV5-1 to TRBJ1-1; D gene ambiguous. Germline values: CDR1 SGHRS, CDR2 YFSETQ. V lost 2 bases and J lost 1, with 21 bases in between. There are 18 residues in the CDR3. The CDR3 DNA, read in part, is TGCGCCAGCAGCTTCCTATTGGCCCCTGCAGGAACGAACACTGAA. It is translated as CASSFLLAPAGTNTE. The CDR3, in full, reads CASSFLLAPAGTNTEAFF.

This clone was picked up many times. The read finishes 3 residues shy of the CDR3 end, and the germline J gene is used to complete it. This chain links TRBV7-2 with TRBJ2-1, with D perhaps being TRBD1 or TRBD2 (6 bases each). Germline V gene data show CDR1 as SGHTA and CDR2 as FQGNSA. V lost 7 bases to trimming and J lost 1 base, with 11 bases between them. The CDR3 extends over 14 amino acids. CDR3 protein: CASTRRGSYNEQFF. Partial CDR3 DNA: TGTGCCAGCACCCGGAGGGGGTCCTACAATGAG.

The sample holds many counts of this clone. The CDR3 goes on 3 residues after the read ends, and that part is filled in from the germline J gene. The rearrangement joins TRBV4-1 to TRBJ1-1; D unresolved. The CDR3 totals 13 residues. Trimming took 4 bases from V and 5 from J, leaving 11 bases between them. Germline V lookup: CDR1 MGHRA, CDR2 YSYEKL. The CDR3 bases that were read are TGCGCCAGCAGCCTATCGACGGGGACTGAA. Encoded protein: CASSLSTGTE. The full CDR3 reads CASSLSTGTEAFF.